The 11 T cell receptor beta chains listed next were all sequenced from one sample in a study of radiation and T cells in renal cell carcinoma. Time point indicated: blood 2 weeks post-SBRT. The treatment is: 15 Gy SBRT to primary tumor, nephrectomy 4 weeks later. TCRdb keeps only in-frame clones here, not all; method: immunoSEQ multiplex PCR. The sample has some 120,000 clones; about 88% are singletons. The sequencing here drew on blood, taken from a patient whose treatment included radiotherapy and nephrectomy. All receptors come from a woman aged 70 to 79 with renal cell carcinoma.

The gene calls are TRBV6-1 and TRBJ2-5; possible D gene TRBD1, 6 bases. V dropped 9 bases and J dropped 5 bases, with 16 bases sitting between them. Germline loops: CDR1 MNHNS, CDR2 SASEGT. CDR3 length: 13 amino acids. The CDR3 region has the DNA TGTGCCAGTTCAATGGACAGAGGGGAGACCCAGTACTTC. Protein sequence: CASSMDRGETQYF.

The rearrangement uses TRBV9 and TRBJ2-7; D is uncertain. The germline CDR1 and CDR2 sequences are SGDLS and YYNGEE. The V gene lost 1 base and the J gene lost 7 bases, with 15 bases spanning the gap. This CDR3 region has 14 residues. CDR3: CASSVTDRGYEQYF. The CDR3 DNA follows: TGTGCCAGCAGCGTAACAGATCGAGGCTATGAGCAGTACTTC.

The rearrangement uses TRBV19 and TRBJ2-2; weak D call: TRBD2 (5 bases). This CDR3 has 14 amino acids. CDR1 and CDR2 (germline): LNHDA, SQIVND (reference sequence). Trimming took 3 bases from V and 5 from J, leaving 10 bases between them. The CDR3 is CASSMMRDTGELFF. CDR3 DNA sequence: TGTGCCAGTAGTATGATGAGGGATACCGGGGAGCTGTTTTTT.

This clone was recorded only once. This chain links TRBV9 with TRBJ2-4; D is tentatively TRBD1 or TRBD2 (6 bases each). The CDR3 length is 14 residues. Germline-derived CDR1 and CDR2 are SGDLS and YYNGEE. Trimming pared 2 bases from V and 6 bases from J, leaving 12 bases between. The CDR3 protein is CASSVGGGANIQYF. In DNA form, the CDR3 reads TGTGCCAGCAGCGTCGGAGGGGGAGCAAACATTCAGTACTTC.

V gene TRBV4-3 combines with J gene TRBJ2-5; tentatively, D is TRBD1 (5 bases). The germline V and J ends were trimmed by 2 bases and 4 bases, with 14 bases remaining between them. This CDR3 contains 15 residues. From germline, CDR1 is LGHNA and CDR2 YSLEER. Here the CDR3 DNA reads TGCGCCAGCAGCCAATCAACAGGTCGAGGAGAGACCCAGTACTTC. Translated: CASSQSTGRGETQYF.

The chain carries TRBV2 and TRBJ1-2, with unresolved D. Germline V lookup: CDR1 SNHLY, CDR2 FYNNEI. This CDR3 has 13 amino acids. Deletions cut 2 bases from V and 8 bases from J, with 12 bases between. CDR3 coding DNA: TGTGCCAGCAGTGAACGGGCCCTCCGAGGCTACACCTTC. Translation: CASSERALRGYTF.

This clone was detected a few times. CDR3 residues: CASSTAQGNYGYTF. Written as DNA, the CDR3 is TGTGCCAGCAGTACGGCCCAAGGCAACTATGGCTACACCTTC. The rearrangement joins TRBV6-6 to TRBJ1-2, with D hard to call. Germline V gene data show CDR1 as MNHNY and CDR2 as SVGAGI (reference sequence). This CDR3 has 14 residues. Trimming took 5 bases from V and 2 from J, leaving 12 bases between them.

This clone was counted once. The rearrangement links TRBV5-4 to TRBJ1-3; no firm D call. Germline V gene data show CDR1 as SGHNT and CDR2 as YYREEE (reference sequence). The CDR3 is 14 amino acids. Between the trimmed V and J ends, which lost 2 bases and 0 bases, there was a span of 6 bases. CDR3 sequence (DNA): TGTGCCAGCAGCTTACTAGACTCTGGAAACACCATATATTTT. The encoded protein is CASSLLDSGNTIYF.

The chain joins TRBV5-5 to TRBJ2-3; D might be TRBD1 (5 bases). The CDR3 covers 15 residues. V shed 5 bases and J shed 0 bases, with 13 bases lying between them. Germline values: CDR1 SGHKS, CDR2 YYEKEE (reference sequence). CDR3 in DNA: TGTGCCAGCAGTCCGGCAGGGATTAGCACAGATACGCAGTATTTT. It codes for CASSPAGISTDTQYF.

The rearrangement uses TRBV19 and TRBJ1-6; D not resolved. The CDR3 sequence is 14 residues long. Trimming pared 7 bases from V and 8 bases from J, leaving 15 bases between. Germline CDR1 reads LNHDA; CDR2 reads SQIVND (reference sequence). CDR3 region: CASKEGAADSPLHF. CDR3 sequence (DNA): TGTGCCAGTAAGGAGGGAGCGGCAGATTCACCCCTCCACTTT.

The sample holds a few counts of this clone. The chain joins TRBV30 to TRBJ2-7; 10 bases line up with TRBD2. V was clipped by 5 bases and J by 2 bases; unmatched bases: 3. Germline V gives CDR1 GTSNPN, CDR2 SVGIG (reference sequence). CDR3 size: 13 residues. For the CDR3, the DNA is TGTGCCTGGGCTAGCGGGGGTCCCTACGAGCAGTACTTC. Its protein is CAWASGGPYEQYF. The entire variable domain, with the rest obtained from reference TRBV30 and TRBJ2-7, is as follows: SQTIHQWPATLVQPVGSPLSLECTVEGTSNPNLYWYRQAAGRGLQLLFYSVGIGQISSEVPQNLSASRPQDRQFILSSKKLLLSDSGFYLCAWASGGPYEQYFGPGTRLTVT.